The clone carrying this T cell receptor beta chain was picked up many times. Its antigen is not identified. Researchers prepared the TCRbeta library using unique molecular identifiers, the study reports. One entry per CDR3 protein results from TCRdb running MiXCR on the PCR reads. The table shows roughly 100,000 distinct CDR3 sequences, with about 6.8% occurring only once. This specimen comes from a study of T-cell reconstitution after alpha-beta-depleted transplantation in children. The CDR3 contains 13 residues. Germline CDR1 is SGHNT and CDR2 is YENEEA. The V end was cut by 3 bases, the J end by 8 bases, with 13 bases between. The study's findings and limits: At the one-year point after transplant, T-cell counts and TCRbeta diversity were found to come mostly from T cells that had been newly produced. Expanded graft clones, several hundred of them, were reportedly the source of alpha-beta T cells about two months after transplant.

The sequence derives from a boy younger than 10 with acute lymphoblastic leukemia, due to receive a stem cell transplant. V usage is TRBV11-3 and J usage is TRBJ1-1; D remains ambiguous. The source material was PBMCs, sampled before TCRalphabeta/CD19-depleted stem cell transplant. The CDR3 is CASSLGFGSEAFF. Here the CDR3 DNA reads TGTGCCAGCAGCTTGGGGTTTGGGAGCGAAGCTTTCTTT. The full variable domain, in which reference TRBV11-3 and TRBJ1-1 provide the parts outside the CDR3, is EAGVVQSPRYKIIEKKQPVAFWCNPISGHNTLYWYLQNLGQGPELLIRYENEEAVDDSQLPKDRFSAERLKGVDSTLKIQPAELGDSAVYLCASSLGFGSEAFFGQGTRLTVV.